This T cell receptor (beta chain) is from a study of cytomegalovirus exposure and HLA in healthy donors. A roughly 120-subject validation cohort, separate from the roughly 670-subject first cohort, supplied the donors. General study points: The authors listed around 150 TCR beta chains as cytomegalovirus-associated. CMV antigen specificity of a few CMV-associated chains was confirmed in vitro. Later, an analysis found that TCR clusters from the first cohort tended to co-occur in the roughly 110 validation repertoires.

Germline-derived CDR1 and CDR2 are MNHEY and SMNVEV (reference sequence). The V gene lost 8 bases and the J gene lost 3 bases, with 14 bases spanning the gap. The CDR3 totals 13 residues. TCRdb's copy holds only in-frame clones and misses some; the assay was immunoSEQ multiplex PCR. Here the sample spans 90,000 to 110,000 clones, 88% being singletons. Of note for this clone: Antigen specificity is unknown.

The source of this sequence is a woman aged 18-29 years in good health and CMV-seronegative. The sample consisted of PBMCs. The rearrangement joins TRBV27 to TRBJ2-7; D gene unclear. The CDR3 coding sequence is TGTGCCAGCGGTGAGACTGTGTTCTACGAGCAGTACTTC. Protein product: CASGETVFYEQYF.